This T cell receptor (beta chain) was found in a study of blood T cell repertoires in COVID-19. The repertoire was sequenced with immunoSEQ multiplex PCR; TCRdb's copy has only in-frame clones and lacks some. The sample consists of 150,000 to 200,000 clones, roughly 80% of them appearing once. The CDR3 is made up of 14 amino acids. Germline V gene lookup returns CDR1 KGHSY and CDR2 FQNENV. V dropped 3 bases and J dropped 5 bases, with 13 bases sitting between them. This clonotype originated in a woman between 45 and 65 years old who had recovered from COVID-19. Material: PBMCs or T cells enriched from blood (not recorded which). The V call is TRBV16, the J call TRBJ1-1, with a possible D match to TRBD1 (6 bases). The CDR3 protein is CASSHQTGGTEAFF. The CDR3 coding sequence is TGTGCCAGCAGCCATCAGACAGGTGGGACTGAAGCTTTCTTT.